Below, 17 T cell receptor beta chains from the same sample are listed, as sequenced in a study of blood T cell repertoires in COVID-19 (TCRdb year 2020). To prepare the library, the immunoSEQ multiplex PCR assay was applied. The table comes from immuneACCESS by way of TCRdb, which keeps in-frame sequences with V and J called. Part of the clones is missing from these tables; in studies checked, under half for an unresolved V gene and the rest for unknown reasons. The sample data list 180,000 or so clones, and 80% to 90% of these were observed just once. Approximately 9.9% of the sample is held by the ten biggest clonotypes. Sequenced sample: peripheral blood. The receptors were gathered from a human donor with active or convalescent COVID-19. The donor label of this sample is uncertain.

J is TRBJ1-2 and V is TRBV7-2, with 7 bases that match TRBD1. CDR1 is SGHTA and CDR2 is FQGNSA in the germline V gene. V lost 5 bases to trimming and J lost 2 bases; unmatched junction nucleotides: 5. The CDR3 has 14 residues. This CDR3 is CASSLPTGNYGYTF. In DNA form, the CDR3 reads TGTGCCAGCAGCCTCCCGACAGGGAACTATGGCTACACCTTC.

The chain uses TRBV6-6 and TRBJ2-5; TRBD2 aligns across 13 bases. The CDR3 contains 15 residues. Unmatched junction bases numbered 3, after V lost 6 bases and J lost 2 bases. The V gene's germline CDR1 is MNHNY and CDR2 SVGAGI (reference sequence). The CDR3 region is CASRGTSGVQETQYF. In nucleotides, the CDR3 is TGTGCCAGCAGAGGGACTAGCGGGGTACAAGAGACCCAGTACTTC.

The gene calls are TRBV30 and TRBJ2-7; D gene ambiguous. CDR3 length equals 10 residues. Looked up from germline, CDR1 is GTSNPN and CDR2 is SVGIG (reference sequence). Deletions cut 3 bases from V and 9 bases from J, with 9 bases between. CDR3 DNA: TGTGCCTGGAGCGGTGTTGGGCAGTACTTC. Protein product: CAWSGVGQYF.

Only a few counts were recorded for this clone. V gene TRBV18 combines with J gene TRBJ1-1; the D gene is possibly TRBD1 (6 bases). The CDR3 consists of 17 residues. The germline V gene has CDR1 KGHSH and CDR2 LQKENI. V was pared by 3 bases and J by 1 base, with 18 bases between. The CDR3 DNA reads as TGTGCCAGCTCACCTTTTGCGCCGGGGGGCAGGAACACTGAAGCTTTCTTT. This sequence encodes CASSPFAPGGRNTEAFF.

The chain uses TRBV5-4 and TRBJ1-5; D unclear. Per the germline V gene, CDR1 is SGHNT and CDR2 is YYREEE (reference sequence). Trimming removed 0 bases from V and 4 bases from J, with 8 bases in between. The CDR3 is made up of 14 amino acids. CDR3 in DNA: TGTGCCAGCAGCTTGGCCGGAGAAAATCAGCCCCAGCATTTT. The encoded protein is CASSLAGENQPQHF.

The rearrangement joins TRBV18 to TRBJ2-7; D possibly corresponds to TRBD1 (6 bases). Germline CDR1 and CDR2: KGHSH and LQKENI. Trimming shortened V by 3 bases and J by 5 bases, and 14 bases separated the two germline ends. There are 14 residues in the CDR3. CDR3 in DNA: TGTGCCAGCTCACCGGCGGGCAGGGGCCACGAGCAGTACTTC. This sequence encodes CASSPAGRGHEQYF.

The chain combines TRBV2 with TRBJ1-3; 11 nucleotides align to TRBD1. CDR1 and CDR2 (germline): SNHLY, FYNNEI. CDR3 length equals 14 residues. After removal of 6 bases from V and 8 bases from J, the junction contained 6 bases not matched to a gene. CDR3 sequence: CASSGQGAWDTIYF. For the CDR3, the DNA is TGTGCCAGCAGCGGACAGGGGGCTTGGGACACCATATATTTT.

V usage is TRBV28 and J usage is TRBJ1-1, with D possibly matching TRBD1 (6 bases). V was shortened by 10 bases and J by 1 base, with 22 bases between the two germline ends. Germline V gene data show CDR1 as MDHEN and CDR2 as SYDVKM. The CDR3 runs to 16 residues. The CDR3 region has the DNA TGTGCCACAAAGTTTCTGCGGGGGCGGGGGAACACTGAAGCTTTCTTT. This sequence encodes CATKFLRGRGNTEAFF.

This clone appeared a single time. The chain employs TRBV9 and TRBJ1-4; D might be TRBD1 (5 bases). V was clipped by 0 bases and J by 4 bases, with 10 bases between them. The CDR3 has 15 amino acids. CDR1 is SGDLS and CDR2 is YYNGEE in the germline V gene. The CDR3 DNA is TGTGCCAGCAGCGTAGGGGGCGGTCGTAATGAAAAACTGTTTTTT. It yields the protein CASSVGGGRNEKLFF.

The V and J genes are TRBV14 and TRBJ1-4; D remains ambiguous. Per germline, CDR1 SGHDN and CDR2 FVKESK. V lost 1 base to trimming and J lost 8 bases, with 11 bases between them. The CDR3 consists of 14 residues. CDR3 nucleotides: TGTGCCAGCAGCCAAGGATGGATGGGCGAAAAACTGTTTTTT. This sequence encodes CASSQGWMGEKLFF.

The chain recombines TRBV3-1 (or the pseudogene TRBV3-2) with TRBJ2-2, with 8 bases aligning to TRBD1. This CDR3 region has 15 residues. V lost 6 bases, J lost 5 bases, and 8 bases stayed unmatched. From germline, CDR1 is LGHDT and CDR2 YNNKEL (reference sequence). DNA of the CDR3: TGTGCCAGCAGGACCGGGACAGGTGGAACCGGGGAGCTGTTTTTT. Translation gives CASRTGTGGTGELFF.

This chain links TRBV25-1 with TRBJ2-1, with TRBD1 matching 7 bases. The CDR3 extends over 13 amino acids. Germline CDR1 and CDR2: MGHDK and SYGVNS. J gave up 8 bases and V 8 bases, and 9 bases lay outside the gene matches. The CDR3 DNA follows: TGTGCCAGCGCCGGGACAGTATTGTATGAGCAGTTCTTC. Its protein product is CASAGTVLYEQFF.

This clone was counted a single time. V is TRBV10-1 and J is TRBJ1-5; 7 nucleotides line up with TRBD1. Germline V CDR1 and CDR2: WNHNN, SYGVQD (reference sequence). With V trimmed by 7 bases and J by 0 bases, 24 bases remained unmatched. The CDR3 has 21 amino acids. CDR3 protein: CASTPKNPREIDRDSNQPQHF. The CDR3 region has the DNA TGCGCCAGCACCCCGAAAAACCCCCGCGAAATTGACAGGGATAGCAATCAGCCCCAGCATTTT.

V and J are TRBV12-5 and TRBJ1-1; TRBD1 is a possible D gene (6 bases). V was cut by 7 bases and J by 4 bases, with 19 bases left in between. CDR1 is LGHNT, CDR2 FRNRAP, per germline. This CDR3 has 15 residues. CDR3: CASAGQPIKGTEAFF. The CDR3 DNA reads TGTGCTAGTGCCGGACAGCCCATTAAGGGCACTGAAGCTTTCTTT.

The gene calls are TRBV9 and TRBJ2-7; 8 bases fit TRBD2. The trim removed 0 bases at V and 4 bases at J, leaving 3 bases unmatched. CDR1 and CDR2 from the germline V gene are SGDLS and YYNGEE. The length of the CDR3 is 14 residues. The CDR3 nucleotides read TGTGCCAGCAGCGTAGGGAGCGGGAGTTACGAGCAGTACTTC. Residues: CASSVGSGSYEQYF.

The CDR3 loop reads CASTSVLAGAYNEQFF. The CDR3 nucleotides read TGTGCCAGCACCTCCGTCCTAGCGGGGGCTTACAATGAGCAGTTCTTC. This chain links TRBV11-2 with TRBJ2-1, with 10 bases matching TRBD2. The length of the CDR3 is 16 residues. V trimming: 7 bases; J trimming: 4 bases; junction bases outside the gene matches: 10. The germline V gene encodes CDR1 SGHAT and CDR2 FQNNGV.

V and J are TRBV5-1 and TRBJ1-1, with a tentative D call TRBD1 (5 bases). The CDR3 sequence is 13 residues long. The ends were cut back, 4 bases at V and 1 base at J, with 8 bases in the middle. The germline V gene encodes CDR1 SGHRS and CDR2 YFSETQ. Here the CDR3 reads CASSTTANTEAFF. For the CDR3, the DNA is TGCGCCAGCAGCACGACAGCGAACACTGAAGCTTTCTTT.